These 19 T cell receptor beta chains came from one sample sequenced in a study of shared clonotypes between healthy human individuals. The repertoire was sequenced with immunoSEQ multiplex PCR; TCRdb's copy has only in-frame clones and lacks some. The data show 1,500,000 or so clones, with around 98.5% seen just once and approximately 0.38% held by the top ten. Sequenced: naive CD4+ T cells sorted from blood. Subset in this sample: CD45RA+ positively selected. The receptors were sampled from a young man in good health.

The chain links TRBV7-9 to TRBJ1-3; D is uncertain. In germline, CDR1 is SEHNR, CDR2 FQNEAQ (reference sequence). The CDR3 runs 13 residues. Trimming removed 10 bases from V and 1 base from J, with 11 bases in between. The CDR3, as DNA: TGTGCCAACTCTCCGTATTCTGGAAACACCATATATTTT. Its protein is CANSPYSGNTIYF. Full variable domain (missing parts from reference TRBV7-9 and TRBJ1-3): DTGVSQNPRHKITKRGQNVTFRCDPISEHNRLYWYRQTLGQGPEFLTYFQNEAQLEKSRLLSDRFSAERPKGSFSTLEIQRTEQGDSAMYLCANSPYSGNTIYFGEGSWLTVV.

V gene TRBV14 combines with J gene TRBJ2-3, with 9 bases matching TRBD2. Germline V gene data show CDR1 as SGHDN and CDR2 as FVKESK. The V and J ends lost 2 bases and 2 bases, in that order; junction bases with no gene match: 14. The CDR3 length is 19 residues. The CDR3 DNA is TGTGCCAGCAGCCAATATGCTAGCGGGACTACCCGATCCACAGATACGCAGTATTTT. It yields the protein CASSQYASGTTRSTDTQYF.

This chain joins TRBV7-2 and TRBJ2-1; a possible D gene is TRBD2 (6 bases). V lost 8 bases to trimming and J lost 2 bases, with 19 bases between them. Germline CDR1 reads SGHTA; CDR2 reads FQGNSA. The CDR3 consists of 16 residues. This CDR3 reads CASSSLSGNTYNEQFF. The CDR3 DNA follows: TGTGCCAGCTCTAGCCTTAGCGGAAACACCTACAATGAGCAGTTCTTC.

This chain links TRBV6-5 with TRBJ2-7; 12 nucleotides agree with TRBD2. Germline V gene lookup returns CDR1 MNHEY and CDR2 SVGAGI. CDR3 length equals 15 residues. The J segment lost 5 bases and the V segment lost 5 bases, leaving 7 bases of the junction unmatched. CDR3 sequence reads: CASSIGLAGSHEQYF. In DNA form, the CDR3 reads TGTGCCAGCAGTATCGGACTAGCGGGATCCCACGAGCAGTACTTC.

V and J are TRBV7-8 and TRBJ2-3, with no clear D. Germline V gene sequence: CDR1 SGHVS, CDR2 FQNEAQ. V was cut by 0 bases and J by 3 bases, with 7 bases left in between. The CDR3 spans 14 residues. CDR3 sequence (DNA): TGTGCCAGCAGCTTAGCCGGAGTAACAGATACGCAGTATTTT. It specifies CASSLAGVTDTQYF.

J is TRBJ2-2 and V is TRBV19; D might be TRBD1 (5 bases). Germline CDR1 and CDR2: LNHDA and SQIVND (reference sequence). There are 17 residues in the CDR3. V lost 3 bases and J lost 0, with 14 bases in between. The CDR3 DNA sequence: TGTGCCAGTAGTATCGTTGCCCAAGGGGCGAACACCGGGGAGCTGTTTTTT. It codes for CASSIVAQGANTGELFF. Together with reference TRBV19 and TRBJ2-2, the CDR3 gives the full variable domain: DGGITQSPKYLFRKEGQNVTLSCEQNLNHDAMYWYRQDPGQGLRLIYYSQIVNDFQKGDIAEGYSVSREKKESFPLTVTSAQKNPTAFYLCASSIVAQGANTGELFFGEGSRLTVL.

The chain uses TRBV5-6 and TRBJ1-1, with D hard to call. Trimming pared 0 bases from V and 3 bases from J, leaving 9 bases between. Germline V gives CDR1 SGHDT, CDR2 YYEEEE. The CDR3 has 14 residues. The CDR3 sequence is CASSLGFKDTEAFF. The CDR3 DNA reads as TGTGCCAGCAGCTTGGGTTTTAAGGACACTGAAGCTTTCTTT.

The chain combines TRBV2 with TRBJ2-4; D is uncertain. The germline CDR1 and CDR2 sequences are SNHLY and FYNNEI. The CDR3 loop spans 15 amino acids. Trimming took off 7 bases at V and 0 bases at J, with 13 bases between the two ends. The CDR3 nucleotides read TGTGCCAGCATCGGGCTATCTCTAGCCAAAAACATTCAGTACTTC. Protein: CASIGLSLAKNIQYF.

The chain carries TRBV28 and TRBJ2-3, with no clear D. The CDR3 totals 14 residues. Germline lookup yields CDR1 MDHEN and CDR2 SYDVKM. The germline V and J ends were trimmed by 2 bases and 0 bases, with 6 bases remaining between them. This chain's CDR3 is CASSLTASTDTQYF. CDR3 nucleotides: TGTGCCAGCAGTTTAACAGCTAGCACAGATACGCAGTATTTT.

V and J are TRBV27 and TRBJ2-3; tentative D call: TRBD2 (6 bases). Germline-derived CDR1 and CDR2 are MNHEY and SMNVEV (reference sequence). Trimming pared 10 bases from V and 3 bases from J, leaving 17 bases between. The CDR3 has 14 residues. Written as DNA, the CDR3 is TGTGCCACCGCGGGGCCCGCGATGACAGATACGCAGTATTTT. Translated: CATAGPAMTDTQYF.

The CDR3: CASSPSVLAGYQETQYF. CDR3 in DNA: TGTGCCAGCAGCCCCTCGGTTCTAGCGGGGTACCAAGAGACCCAGTACTTC. The V and J genes are TRBV9 and TRBJ2-5; the match to TRBD2 covers 9 bases. V trimming: 4 bases; J trimming: 0 bases; junction bases outside the gene matches: 10. Germline assignment: CDR1 SGDLS and CDR2 YYNGEE. This CDR3 has 17 amino acids. Full variable domain (missing parts from reference TRBV9 and TRBJ2-5): DSGVTQTPKHLITATGQRVTLRCSPRSGDLSVYWYQQSLDQGLQFLIQYYNGEERAKGNILERFSAQQFPDLHSELNLSSLELGDSALYFCASSPSVLAGYQETQYFGPGTRLLVL.

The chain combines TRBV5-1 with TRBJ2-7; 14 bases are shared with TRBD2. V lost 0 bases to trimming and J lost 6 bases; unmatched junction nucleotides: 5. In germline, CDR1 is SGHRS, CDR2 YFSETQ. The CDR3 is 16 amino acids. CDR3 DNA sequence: TGCGCCAGCAGCTTGGGGGGACTAGCGGGAGTTGGCGAGCAGTACTTC. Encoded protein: CASSLGGLAGVGEQYF.

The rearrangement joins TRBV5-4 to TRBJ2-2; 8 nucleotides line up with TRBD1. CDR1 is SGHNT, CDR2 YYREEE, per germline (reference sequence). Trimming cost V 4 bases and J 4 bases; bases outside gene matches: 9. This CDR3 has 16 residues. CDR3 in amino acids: CASSQSQGAGTGELFF. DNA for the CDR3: TGTGCCAGCAGCCAAAGCCAGGGGGCAGGCACCGGGGAGCTGTTTTTT. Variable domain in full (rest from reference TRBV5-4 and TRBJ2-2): ETGVTQSPTHLIKTRGQQVTLRCSSQSGHNTVSWYQQALGQGPQFIFQYYREEENGRGNFPPRFSGLQFPNYSSELNVNALELDDSALYLCASSQSQGAGTGELFFGEGSRLTVL.

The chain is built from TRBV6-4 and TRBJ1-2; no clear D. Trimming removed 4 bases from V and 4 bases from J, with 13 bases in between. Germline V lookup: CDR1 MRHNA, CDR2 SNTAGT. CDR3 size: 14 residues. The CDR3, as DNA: TGTGCCAGCAGTGCCGACACATCGGCCTATGGCTACACCTTC. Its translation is CASSADTSAYGYTF.

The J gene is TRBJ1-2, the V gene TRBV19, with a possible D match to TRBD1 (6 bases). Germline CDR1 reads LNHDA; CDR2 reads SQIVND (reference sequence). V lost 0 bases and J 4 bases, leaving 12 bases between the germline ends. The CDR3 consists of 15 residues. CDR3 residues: CASSIEDTGPYGYTF. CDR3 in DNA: TGTGCCAGTAGTATAGAAGATACAGGGCCCTATGGCTACACCTTC. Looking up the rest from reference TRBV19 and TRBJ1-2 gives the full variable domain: DGGITQSPKYLFRKEGQNVTLSCEQNLNHDAMYWYRQDPGQGLRLIYYSQIVNDFQKGDIAEGYSVSREKKESFPLTVTSAQKNPTAFYLCASSIEDTGPYGYTFGSGTRLTVV.

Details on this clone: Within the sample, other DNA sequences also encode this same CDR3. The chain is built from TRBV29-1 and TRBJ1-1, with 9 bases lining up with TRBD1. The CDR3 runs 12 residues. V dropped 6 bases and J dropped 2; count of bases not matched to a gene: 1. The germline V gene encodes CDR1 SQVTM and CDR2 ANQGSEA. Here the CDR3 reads CSVGQGNTEAFF. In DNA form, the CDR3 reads TGCAGCGTGGGACAGGGTAACACTGAAGCTTTCTTT.

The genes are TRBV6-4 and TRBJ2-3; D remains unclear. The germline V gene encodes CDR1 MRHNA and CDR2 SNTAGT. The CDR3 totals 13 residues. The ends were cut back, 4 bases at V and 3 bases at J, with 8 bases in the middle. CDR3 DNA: TGTGCCAGCAGTGGTGAGAGGACAGATACGCAGTATTTT. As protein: CASSGERTDTQYF.

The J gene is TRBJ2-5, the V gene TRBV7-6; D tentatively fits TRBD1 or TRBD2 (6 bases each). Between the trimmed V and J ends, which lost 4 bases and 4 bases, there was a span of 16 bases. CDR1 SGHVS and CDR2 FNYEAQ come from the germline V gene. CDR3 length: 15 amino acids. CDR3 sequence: CASSSARGAGETQYF. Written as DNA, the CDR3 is TGTGCCAGCAGCTCAGCGAGGGGGGCAGGAGAGACCCAGTACTTC. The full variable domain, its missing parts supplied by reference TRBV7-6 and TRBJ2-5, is GAGVSQSPRYKVTKRGQDVALRCDPISGHVSLYWYRQALGQGPEFLTYFNYEAQQDKSGLPNDRFSAERPEGSISTLTIQRTEQRDSAMYRCASSSARGAGETQYFGPGTRLLVL.

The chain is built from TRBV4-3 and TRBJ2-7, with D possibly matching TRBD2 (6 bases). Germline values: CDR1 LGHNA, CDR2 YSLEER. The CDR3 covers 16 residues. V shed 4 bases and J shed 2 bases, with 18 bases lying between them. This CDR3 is CASSPGPGVFAYEQYF. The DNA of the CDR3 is TGCGCCAGCAGCCCAGGCCCGGGGGTATTTGCCTACGAGCAGTACTTC.